Listed below are T cell receptor beta chains from one sample, sequenced in a study of blood T cells in healthy people across ages. TCRdb recomputed calls from the 5' RACE reads with MiXCR, one row per CDR3 protein. Seen here are hundreds of thousands of distinct CDR3 sequences, roughly two fifths observed once, and the top ten hold 30%. What was sequenced was blood. All receptors derive from a man aged 80 or over in good health. Both conserved end residues are part of each CDR3. The order of the fields is clone size, J gene, V gene, D gene, CDR3 DNA, CDR3 protein. A D gene is named only where the DNA matches it firmly. A row's size may be missing; if present it is once, few, many or a size class.

clone_size: .; j_call: TRBJ2-7; v_call: TRBV12-3/TRBV12-4; d_call: TRBD2; cdr3_nt: TGTGCCAGCAGACTTAGCGGGGGGAGCGACGAGCAGTACTTC; cdr3_aa: CASRLSGGSDEQYF
clone_size: .; j_call: TRBJ1-4; v_call: TRBV5-1; d_call: TRBD1; cdr3_nt: TGCGCCAGCAGCTTGGATGGGACAGGTGAAAAACTGTTTTTT; cdr3_aa: CASSLDGTGEKLFF
clone_size: few; j_call: TRBJ2-7; v_call: TRBV7-2; d_call: TRBD2; cdr3_nt: TGTGCCAGCAGCTTAGCGCCTAGCGGGGCCAACAGGTACGAGCAGTACTTC; cdr3_aa: CASSLAPSGANRYEQYF
clone_size: few; j_call: TRBJ1-2; v_call: TRBV12-3/TRBV12-4; d_call: .; cdr3_nt: TGTGCCAGCAGGTACAGGGCCTACTATGGCTACACCTTC; cdr3_aa: CASRYRAYYGYTF
clone_size: .; j_call: TRBJ1-1; v_call: TRBV18; d_call: .; cdr3_nt: TGTGCCAGCTCACCTTCTTGGGCGCCTAACACTGAAGCTTTCTTT; cdr3_aa: CASSPSWAPNTEAFF
clone_size: many; j_call: TRBJ2-5; v_call: TRBV6-5; d_call: .; cdr3_nt: TGTGCCAGCAGTTATGAATTAGGTTTTGAGACCCAGTACTTC; cdr3_aa: CASSYELGFETQYF
clone_size: few; j_call: TRBJ1-3; v_call: TRBV7-8; d_call: .; cdr3_nt: TGTGCCAGCAGCTTAATCCGGGTTGGAAACACCATATATTTT; cdr3_aa: CASSLIRVGNTIYF
clone_size: .; j_call: TRBJ2-7; v_call: TRBV15; d_call: TRBD2; cdr3_nt: TGTGCCACCAGCGTTCACGGGACTAACTCCTACGAGCAGTACTTC; cdr3_aa: CATSVHGTNSYEQYF
clone_size: .; j_call: TRBJ2-2; v_call: TRBV6-5; d_call: .; cdr3_nt: TGTGCCAGCAGTTACTCGAGGACAGTCAACACCGGGGAGCTGTTTTTT; cdr3_aa: CASSYSRTVNTGELFF
clone_size: .; j_call: TRBJ2-1; v_call: TRBV3-1; d_call: TRBD1; cdr3_nt: TGTGCCAGCAACAGGGGTTTTGAGCAGTTCTTC; cdr3_aa: CASNRGFEQFF
clone_size: .; j_call: TRBJ2-1; v_call: TRBV20-1; d_call: TRBD2; cdr3_nt: TGCAGTGCTAGAGAACCCCTAGCGGGTTATTACAATGAGCAGTTCTTC; cdr3_aa: CSAREPLAGYYNEQFF
clone_size: .; j_call: TRBJ2-1; v_call: TRBV7-2; d_call: .; cdr3_nt: TGTGCCAGCAGTCATAACGGACAGAATTCCTACAATGAGCAGTTCTTC; cdr3_aa: CASSHNGQNSYNEQFF
clone_size: few; j_call: TRBJ2-5; v_call: TRBV12-3/TRBV12-4; d_call: .; cdr3_nt: TGTGCCAGCAGCTTAGATAGCCGACCAGGAGAGACCCAGTACTTC; cdr3_aa: CASSLDSRPGETQYF
clone_size: .; j_call: TRBJ2-5; v_call: TRBV9; d_call: .; cdr3_nt: TGTGCCAGCAGCGTAGCCGGGCGGGCCCATGAGCAGTACTTC; cdr3_aa: CASSVAGRAHEQYF
clone_size: .; j_call: TRBJ1-1; v_call: TRBV4-2; d_call: .; cdr3_nt: TGTGCCAGCAGCCGCAAGACGGGACAAGGGGCTCGAGCTTTCTTT; cdr3_aa: CASSRKTGQGARAFF